The clone carrying this TCR beta chain was counted at least ten times. The entry originates in a study of OX40 agonist ivuxolimab in advanced cancers. Here immunoSEQ multiplex PCR was the method, and the copy in TCRdb shows in-frame clones only, minus some. The top ten clones hold approximately 1.5% of a sample with about 68,000 clones, 65% to 90% of them seen once. The CDR3 consists of 15 residues. With 7 bases clipped from V and 10 bases from J, the junction kept 9 bases outside the gene matches. Germline CDR1 SEHNR, CDR2 FQNEAQ (reference sequence). The sequence derives from an adult with an advanced solid tumor such as melanoma, head and neck, liver or kidney cancer. This specimen consisted of CD4+ or CD8+ T cells sorted from blood, obtained in a trial of the OX40 agonist ivuxolimab. This sequence joins TRBV7-9 and TRBJ2-1; 14 nucleotides match TRBD2. The CDR3 spells CASTLRTSGGREQFF. Written as DNA, the CDR3 is TGTGCCAGCACGCTCAGGACTAGCGGGGGGCGGGAGCAGTTCTTC.